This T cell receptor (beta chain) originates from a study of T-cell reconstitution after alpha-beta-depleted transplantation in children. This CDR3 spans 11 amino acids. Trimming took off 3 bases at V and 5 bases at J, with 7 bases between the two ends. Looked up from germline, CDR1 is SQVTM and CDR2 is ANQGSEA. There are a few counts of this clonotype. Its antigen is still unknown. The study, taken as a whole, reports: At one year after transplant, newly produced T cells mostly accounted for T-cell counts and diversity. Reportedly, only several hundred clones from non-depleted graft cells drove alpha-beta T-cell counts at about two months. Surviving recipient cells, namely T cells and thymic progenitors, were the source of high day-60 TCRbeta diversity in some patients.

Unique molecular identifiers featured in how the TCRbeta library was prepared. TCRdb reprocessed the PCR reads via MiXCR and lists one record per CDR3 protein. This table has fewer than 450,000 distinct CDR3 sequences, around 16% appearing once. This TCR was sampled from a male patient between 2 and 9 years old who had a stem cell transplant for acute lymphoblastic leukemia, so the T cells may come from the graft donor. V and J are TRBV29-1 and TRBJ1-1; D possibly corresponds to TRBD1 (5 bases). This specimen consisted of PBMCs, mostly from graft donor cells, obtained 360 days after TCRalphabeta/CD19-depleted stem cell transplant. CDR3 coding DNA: TGCAGCGTTGACCCAGGGACTGAAGCTTTCTTT. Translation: CSVDPGTEAFF.